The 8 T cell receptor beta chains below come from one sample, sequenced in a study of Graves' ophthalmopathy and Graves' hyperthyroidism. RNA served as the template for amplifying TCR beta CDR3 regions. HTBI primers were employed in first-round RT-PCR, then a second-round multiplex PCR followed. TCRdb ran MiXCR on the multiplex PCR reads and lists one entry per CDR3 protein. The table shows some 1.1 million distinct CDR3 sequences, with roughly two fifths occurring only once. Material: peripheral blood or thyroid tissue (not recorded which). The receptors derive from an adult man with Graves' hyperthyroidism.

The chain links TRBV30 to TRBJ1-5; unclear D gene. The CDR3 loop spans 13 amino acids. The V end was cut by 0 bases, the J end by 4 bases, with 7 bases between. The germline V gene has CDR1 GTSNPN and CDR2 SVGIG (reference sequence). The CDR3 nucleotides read TGTGCCTGGAGTGTCGGGGTTAATCAGCCCCAGCATTTT. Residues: CAWSVGVNQPQHF. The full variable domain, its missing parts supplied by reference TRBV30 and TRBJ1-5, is SQTIHQWPATLVQPVGSPLSLECTVEGTSNPNLYWYRQAAGRGLQLLFYSVGIGQISSEVPQNLSASRPQDRQFILSSKKLLLSDSGFYLCAWSVGVNQPQHFGDGTRLSIL.

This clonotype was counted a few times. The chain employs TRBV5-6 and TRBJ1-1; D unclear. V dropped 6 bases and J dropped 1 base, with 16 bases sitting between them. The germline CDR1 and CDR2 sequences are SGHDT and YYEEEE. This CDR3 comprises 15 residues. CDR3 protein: CASISRRLGNTEAFF. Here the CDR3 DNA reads TGTGCCAGCATCAGCCGACGGCTGGGGAACACTGAAGCTTTCTTT. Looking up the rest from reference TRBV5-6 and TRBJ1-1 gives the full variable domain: DAGVTQSPTHLIKTRGQQVTLRCSPKSGHDTVSWYQQALGQGPQFIFQYYEEEERQRGNFPDRFSGHQFPNYSSELNVNALLLGDSALYLCASISRRLGNTEAFFGQGTRLTVV.

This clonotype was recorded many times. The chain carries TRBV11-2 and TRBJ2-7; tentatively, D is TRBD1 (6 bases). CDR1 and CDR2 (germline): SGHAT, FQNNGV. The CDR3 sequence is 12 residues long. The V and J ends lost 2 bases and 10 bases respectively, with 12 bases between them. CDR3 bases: TGTGCCAGCAGCTTACAGGGGCCCCTTCAGTACTTC. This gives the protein CASSLQGPLQYF.

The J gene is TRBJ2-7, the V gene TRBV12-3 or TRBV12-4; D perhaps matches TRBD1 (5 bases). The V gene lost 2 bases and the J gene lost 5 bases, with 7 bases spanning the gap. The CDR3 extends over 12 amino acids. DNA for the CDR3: TGTGCCAGCAGTTTATGGGGCCACGAGCAGTACTTC. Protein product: CASSLWGHEQYF.

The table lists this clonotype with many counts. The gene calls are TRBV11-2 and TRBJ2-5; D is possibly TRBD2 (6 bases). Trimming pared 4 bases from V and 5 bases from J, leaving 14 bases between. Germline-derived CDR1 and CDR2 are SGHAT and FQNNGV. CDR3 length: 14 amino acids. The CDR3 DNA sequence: TGTGCCAGCAGCTCTACGAAGGGGAGGGAGACCCAGTACTTC. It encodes CASSSTKGRETQYF. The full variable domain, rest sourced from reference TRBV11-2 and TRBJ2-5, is EAGVAQSPRYKIIEKRQSVAFWCNPISGHATLYWYQQILGQGPKLLIQFQNNGVVDDSQLPKDRFSAERLKGVDSTLKIQPAKLEDSAVYLCASSSTKGRETQYFGPGTRLLVL.

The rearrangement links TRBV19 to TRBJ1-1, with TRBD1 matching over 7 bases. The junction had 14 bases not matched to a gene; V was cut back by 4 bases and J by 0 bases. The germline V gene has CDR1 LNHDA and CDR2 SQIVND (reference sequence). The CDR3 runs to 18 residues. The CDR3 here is CASSSEGTAGPMNTEAFF. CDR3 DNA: TGTGCCAGTAGTAGCGAGGGGACAGCAGGACCCATGAACACTGAAGCTTTCTTT.

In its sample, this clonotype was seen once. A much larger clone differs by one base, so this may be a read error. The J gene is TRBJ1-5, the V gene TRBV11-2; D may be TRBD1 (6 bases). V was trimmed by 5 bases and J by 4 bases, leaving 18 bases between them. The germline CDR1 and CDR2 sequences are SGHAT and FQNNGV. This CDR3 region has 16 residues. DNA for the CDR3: TGTGCCAGCAGCCGTCTCCCCAGGGACACTAATCAGCCCCAGCATTTT. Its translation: CASSRLPRDTNQPQHF.

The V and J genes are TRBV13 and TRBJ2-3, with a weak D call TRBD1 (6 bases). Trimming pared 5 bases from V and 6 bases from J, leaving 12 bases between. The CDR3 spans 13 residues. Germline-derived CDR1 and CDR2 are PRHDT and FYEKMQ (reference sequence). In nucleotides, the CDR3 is TGTGCCAGCAGCCGAGGGGGTTATGATACGCAGTATTTT. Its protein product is CASSRGGYDTQYF.